This passage covers 10 T cell receptor beta chains from one sample sequenced in a study of shared clonotypes between healthy human individuals. Terminally differentiated effector memory CD45RA+ cells were left out of the naive CD8 fraction, which was CD45RO-negative and positively selected for CCR7. Using immunoSEQ multiplex PCR, the repertoire was profiled, and TCRdb retains in-frame clones only, with some absent. The sample yields over 2,000,000 clones, around 93% seen once. The sample comprised naive CD8+ T cells from PBMCs. The receptors were gathered from a man younger than 35 in good health. Some clones in this sample may be carry-over from other donors' samples.

The V gene is TRBV11-2, the J gene TRBJ2-1, with 13 bases fitting TRBD2. CDR1 is SGHAT and CDR2 is FQNNGV in the germline V gene. V shed 1 base and J 6 bases; nucleotides not matched to a gene: 3. This CDR3 comprises 16 residues. CDR3 amino acids: CASSLGLAGGFNEQFF. The CDR3 DNA reads TGTGCCAGCAGCTTAGGACTAGCGGGAGGTTTCAATGAGCAGTTCTTC.

Only one count was recorded for this clone. The V call is TRBV4-3, the J call TRBJ2-7; 10 positions agree with TRBD2. Per the germline V gene, CDR1 is LGHNA and CDR2 is YSLEER. This CDR3 region has 15 residues. V shed 3 bases and J 5 bases; nucleotides not matched to a gene: 7. The CDR3 DNA reads TGCGCCAGCAGCCAGTCACTAGCGGGGTTGGACGAGCAGTACTTC. Translating it yields CASSQSLAGLDEQYF.

The chain links TRBV5-6 to TRBJ1-3; D is unresolved. The length of the CDR3 is 13 residues. Trimming left V 2 bases short and J 3 bases short, with 6 bases between. Germline V CDR1 and CDR2: SGHDT, YYEEEE. In nucleotides, the CDR3 is TGTGCCAGCAGCTTTGGGGTTGGAAACACCATATATTTT. Its protein product is CASSFGVGNTIYF.

The rearrangement joins TRBV29-1 to TRBJ2-3; the D gene is possibly TRBD1 (6 bases). The CDR3 is made up of 14 amino acids. Germline V gives CDR1 SQVTM, CDR2 ANQGSEA. Trimming removed 7 bases at V and 3 bases at J, with 17 bases between. CDR3 protein: CSGLTGKGTDTQYF. The CDR3 coding sequence is TGCAGCGGACTTACAGGGAAAGGAACAGATACGCAGTATTTT.

The chain joins TRBV4-1 to TRBJ2-3; 8 bases fit TRBD1. Germline lookup yields CDR1 MGHRA and CDR2 YSYEKL. V lost 2 bases to trimming and J lost 10 bases; unmatched junction nucleotides: 11. The CDR3 is made up of 15 amino acids. The CDR3 is CASSQFRGPQFSQYF. The CDR3 DNA reads TGCGCCAGCAGCCAATTCAGGGGGCCCCAGTTCTCGCAGTATTTT.

The chain carries TRBV6-5 and TRBJ1-1; no reliable D call. The CDR3 covers 12 residues. Trimming pared 8 bases from V and 4 bases from J, leaving 11 bases between. Germline lookup yields CDR1 MNHEY and CDR2 SVGAGI. The CDR3 loop is CASREGSTEAFF. CDR3 nucleotide sequence: TGTGCCAGCCGGGAAGGGAGCACTGAAGCTTTCTTT.

The rearrangement joins TRBV11-2 to TRBJ1-2, with 8 bases matching TRBD1. The germline V gene encodes CDR1 SGHAT and CDR2 FQNNGV. Trimming removed 2 bases from V and 8 bases from J; junction bases left unmatched: 13. The CDR3 is 16 amino acids. CDR3 amino acids: CASSLTQDRVRGGYTF. CDR3 nucleotide sequence: TGTGCCAGCAGCTTAACTCAGGACAGGGTGCGAGGAGGCTACACCTTC. Full variable domain (remainder filled in from reference TRBV11-2 and TRBJ1-2): EAGVAQSPRYKIIEKRQSVAFWCNPISGHATLYWYQQILGQGPKLLIQFQNNGVVDDSQLPKDRFSAERLKGVDSTLKIQPAKLEDSAVYLCASSLTQDRVRGGYTFGSGTRLTVV.

This chain joins TRBV10-3 and TRBJ1-1; TRBD1 matches 8 bases. The CDR3 sequence is 15 residues long. The V segment lost 3 bases and the J segment 1 base; nucleotides outside the gene matches: 4. The germline V gene has CDR1 ENHRY and CDR2 SYGVKD. The CDR3 coding sequence is TGTGCCATCAGTGATCCGGGACAGGAGAACACTGAAGCTTTCTTT. Protein sequence: CAISDPGQENTEAFF.

The J gene is TRBJ2-7, the V gene TRBV15; a possible D gene is TRBD2 (6 bases). The CDR3 extends over 13 amino acids. V lost 1 base to trimming and J lost 9 bases, with 13 bases between them. Per the germline V gene, CDR1 is LNHNV and CDR2 is YYDKDF (reference sequence). The CDR3: CATSRVADGLQYF. CDR3 sequence (DNA): TGTGCCACCAGCAGAGTAGCGGACGGTTTGCAGTACTTC.

The gene calls are TRBV7-9 and TRBJ1-6; possibly TRBD1 for D (6 bases). V lost 4 bases and J lost 9, with 16 bases in between. The CDR3 runs to 15 residues. The germline CDR1 and CDR2 sequences are SEHNR and FQNEAQ (reference sequence). For the CDR3, the DNA is TGTGCCAGCAGCTCAGCCCGGGGGGCTGGTTCACCCCTCCACTTT. The encoded protein is CASSSARGAGSPLHF.